Shown below are 18 T cell receptor beta chains from a single sample sequenced in a study of shared T cell receptors in the human thymus. Generated by immunoSEQ multiplex PCR, the TCRdb table keeps only in-frame clones and is missing some. The sample includes about 380,000 clones, 95% seen only once; the top ten take roughly 0.02%. The source material was thymocytes. Every receptor here comes from a human donor.

The V and J genes are TRBV4-1 and TRBJ1-4; 9 nucleotides agree with TRBD1. The CDR3 sequence is 18 residues long. From germline, CDR1 is MGHRA and CDR2 YSYEKL. J was trimmed by 8 bases and V by 4 bases; bases with no gene match: 17. The CDR3 sequence: CASSLQESSGTGREKLFF. The CDR3 DNA is TGCGCCAGCAGCCTCCAAGAATCGTCCGGGACAGGGCGGGAAAAACTGTTTTTT.

CDR3 nucleotides: TGTGCCAGCAGTTCCGGGACTAGCAGATACAATGAGCAGTTCTTC. Amino acid sequence: CASSSGTSRYNEQFF. This chain joins TRBV28 and TRBJ2-1; 9 bases line up with TRBD2. The V and J ends lost 4 bases and 4 bases, in that order; junction bases with no gene match: 5. The CDR3 has 15 amino acids. Germline V CDR1 and CDR2: MDHEN, SYDVKM.

This clone was seen only once. The genes are TRBV6-1 and TRBJ2-7; 8 nucleotides match TRBD1. In germline, CDR1 is MNHNS, CDR2 SASEGT. The J segment lost 7 bases and the V segment lost 7 bases, leaving 15 bases of the junction unmatched. The CDR3 is made up of 15 amino acids. Here the CDR3 reads CASNGEGQGVREQYF. In DNA, the CDR3 is TGTGCCAGCAATGGTGAAGGACAGGGAGTGAGGGAGCAGTACTTC.

This chain links TRBV27 with TRBJ1-1; D is possibly TRBD1 (5 bases). CDR1 is MNHEY, CDR2 SMNVEV, per germline (reference sequence). Trimming took off 1 base at V and 5 bases at J, with 14 bases between the two ends. CDR3 length: 15 amino acids. CDR3 sequence reads: CASSLLRGTVTEAFF. CDR3 DNA sequence: TGTGCCAGCAGTTTATTGAGGGGAACTGTTACTGAAGCTTTCTTT.

This clone was seen once. The chain employs TRBV13 and TRBJ1-2, with 9 bases identical to TRBD1. V gave up 5 bases and J gave up 8 bases; unmatched junction bases: 12. CDR1 is PRHDT, CDR2 FYEKMQ, per germline (reference sequence). The CDR3 length is 15 residues. The CDR3 region is CASSPGTGLLRGYTF. DNA of the CDR3: TGTGCCAGCAGCCCCGGGACAGGGCTCCTCCGGGGCTACACCTTC.

The V call is TRBV27, the J call TRBJ1-2, with D possibly being TRBD1 (5 bases). The CDR3 runs 13 residues. Per the germline V gene, CDR1 is MNHEY and CDR2 is SMNVEV (reference sequence). Trimming removed 7 bases at V and 13 bases at J, with 22 bases between. CDR3 DNA sequence: TGTGCCAGCATCCCCCCGGAGGTGGAGGGGCCCACCTTC. This translates into CASIPPEVEGPTF.

The gene calls are TRBV18 and TRBJ2-3; D is perhaps TRBD2 (6 bases). The V end was cut by 6 bases, the J end by 2 bases, with 21 bases between. CDR1 is KGHSH and CDR2 is LQKENI in the germline V gene. The CDR3 length is 17 residues. The CDR3 nucleotides are TGTGCCAGCTCGCCTCTCCCGCTTGGAGGGCACACAGATACGCAGTATTTT. Translating gives CASSPLPLGGHTDTQYF.

The chain recombines TRBV19 with TRBJ1-5; D unclear. Germline loops: CDR1 LNHDA, CDR2 SQIVND (reference sequence). Between the trimmed V and J ends, which lost 2 bases and 0 bases, there was a span of 11 bases. There are 16 residues in the CDR3. The CDR3 DNA is TGTGCCAGTAGTATAAGTTATGGGTCTAGCAATCAGCCCCAGCATTTT. As protein: CASSISYGSSNQPQHF.

This clone appeared once. The rearrangement links TRBV15 to TRBJ1-1; no reliable D call. The V gene's germline CDR1 is LNHNV and CDR2 YYDKDF (reference sequence). V was trimmed by 0 bases and J by 7 bases, leaving 18 bases between them. The CDR3 is 16 amino acids. CDR3 sequence (DNA): TGTGCCACCAGCAGAGATTCCGCTGACCGTCGAGTTGAAGCTTTCTTT. This gives the protein CATSRDSADRRVEAFF.

This chain connects TRBV5-1 to TRBJ2-1; 8 positions match TRBD1. Losses at the gene ends were 3 bases for V and 0 bases for J; bases not matched to a gene: 5. The CDR3 spans 16 residues. Germline CDR1 and CDR2: SGHRS and YFSETQ. CDR3 amino acids: CASSYTGGVSYNEQFF. The CDR3 coding sequence is TGCGCCAGCAGCTACACAGGGGGAGTCTCCTACAATGAGCAGTTCTTC.

V and J are TRBV29-1 and TRBJ2-1; tentative D call: TRBD2 (6 bases). CDR3 length equals 15 residues. Trimming removed 6 bases at V and 5 bases at J, with 20 bases between. Germline V gives CDR1 SQVTM, CDR2 ANQGSEA. The CDR3 DNA follows: TGCAGCGTCGTATTGACGGGAGTTCCCCACAATGAGCAGTTCTTC. It codes for CSVVLTGVPHNEQFF.

V is TRBV7-9 and J is TRBJ2-1; possibly TRBD1 for D (5 bases). Per the germline V gene, CDR1 is SEHNR and CDR2 is FQNEAQ (reference sequence). Trimming removed 0 bases at V and 2 bases at J, with 8 bases between. CDR3 size: 15 residues. The CDR3 spells CASSLAPTAYNEQFF. In nucleotides, the CDR3 is TGTGCCAGCAGCTTAGCACCGACAGCCTACAATGAGCAGTTCTTC. The full variable domain, in which reference TRBV7-9 and TRBJ2-1 provide the parts outside the CDR3, is DTGVSQNPRHKITKRGQNVTFRCDPISEHNRLYWYRQTLGQGPEFLTYFQNEAQLEKSRLLSDRFSAERPKGSFSTLEIQRTEQGDSAMYLCASSLAPTAYNEQFFGPGTRLTVL.

The rearrangement uses TRBV7-2 and TRBJ2-3; D is possibly TRBD1 or TRBD2 (5 bases each). The CDR3 is made up of 16 amino acids. V was clipped by 4 bases and J by 5 bases, with 19 bases between them. The V gene's germline CDR1 is SGHTA and CDR2 FQGNSA. CDR3 nucleotide sequence: TGTGCCAGCAGCTCCCTCGGGGACGACCCGCGAGATACGCAGTATTTT. It yields the protein CASSSLGDDPRDTQYF. Combining the CDR3 with reference TRBV7-2 and TRBJ2-3 gives the whole variable domain GAGVSQSPSNKVTEKGKDVELRCDPISGHTALYWYRQSLGQGLEFLIYFQGNSAPDKSGLPSDRFSAERTGGSVSTLTIQRTQQEDSAVYLCASSSLGDDPRDTQYFGPGTRLTVL.

The chain links TRBV6-1 to TRBJ1-1, with D perhaps matching TRBD1 (5 bases). V was pared by 4 bases and J by 3 bases, with 9 bases between. The CDR3 length is 13 residues. CDR1 is MNHNS, CDR2 SASEGT, per germline. The CDR3 nucleotides read TGTGCCAGCAGTGCAGAAGGGGACACTGAAGCTTTCTTT. Protein product: CASSAEGDTEAFF.

The chain couples TRBV5-4 to TRBJ2-1; the match to TRBD2 covers 15 bases. The CDR3 consists of 20 residues. Germline CDR1 is SGHNT and CDR2 is YYREEE (reference sequence). Trimming took 5 bases from V and 4 from J; bases not matched to a gene: 16. The CDR3 region is CASRGNGLAGGPGPYNEQFF. The CDR3 region has the DNA TGTGCCAGCAGGGGTAACGGACTAGCGGGAGGGCCGGGCCCATACAATGAGCAGTTCTTC.

J is TRBJ2-1 and V is TRBV5-1; 9 bases are a match to TRBD1. The V and J ends lost 0 bases and 7 bases, in that order; junction bases with no gene match: 5. CDR3 length: 15 amino acids. Germline V CDR1 and CDR2: SGHRS, YFSETQ. For the CDR3, the DNA is TGCGCCAGCAGCTTGGACAGGGGGCGCGTGAATGAGCAGTTCTTC. As protein: CASSLDRGRVNEQFF.

The rearrangement uses TRBV10-1 and TRBJ2-1; tentatively, D is TRBD1 (6 bases). The CDR3 spans 17 residues. The V end was cut by 2 bases, the J end by 5 bases, with 19 bases between. CDR1 and CDR2 from the germline V gene are WNHNN and SYGVQD (reference sequence). DNA of the CDR3: TGCGCCAGCAGTGAGCGCAACTCACAGGGTCAGCACAATGAGCAGTTCTTC. Its translation: CASSERNSQGQHNEQFF.

V and J are TRBV5-1 and TRBJ2-3, with D perhaps TRBD2 (5 bases). Looked up from germline, CDR1 is SGHRS and CDR2 is YFSETQ. Trimming took 0 bases from V and 6 from J, leaving 20 bases between them. The CDR3 spans 17 residues. The chain's CDR3 is CASSLDLGRGVGDTQYF. CDR3 in DNA: TGCGCCAGCAGCTTGGACCTGGGTCGGGGAGTGGGGGATACGCAGTATTTT.